The source of this TCR beta chain is a study of human T cells and chemical hapten exposure (TCRdb year 2021). About the investigation overall: For sensitization, 2% DPC in acetone was applied to a roughly 2 cm by roughly 2 cm area of upper inner arm skin. Throughout the roughly 24-week study period, patients were also given weekly therapeutic DPC doses on the scalp. Patch testing was performed on the upper back with Finn chambers containing 0.01% DPC, and the patch tests were scored after 6 days according to International Contact Dermatitis Research Group standards. Alopecia areata with under or over 50% scalp involvement, alopecia totalis and alopecia universalis were represented in the patient cohort, which was mostly female. The libraries were sequenced as a pool, and the TCR yield per sample differed mostly because of small variations in library volumes within the pool. Peripheral blood TCR repertoire changes were tracked in vivo in alopecia patients during primary and secondary sensitization to the hapten diphenylcyclopropenone (DPC). Blood samples were taken from patients before sensitization (week 0) and at 2, 6 and about 24 weeks after DPC sensitization. Under 30 alopecia patients gave blood for TCR sequencing at one to four time points (pre-sensitization, 2, 6 and 24 weeks). Overall study outcomes, separate from this receptor: DPC sensitization did not change the number of TCRs with a frequency above 1 in 1000, and there was no evidence of changes in global repertoire structure. Repeated subsampling changed both the strength of the expansion versus patch-test correlation and the threshold at which that correlation became significant. Alopecia, a presumed autoimmune disease, was present in all patients, so the immune response of the patients might differ from that of healthy individuals. Patch test score was positively correlated with the number of PT1 expanded TCRs, with significance at thresholds 8, 16 and 32 but not at 4. Compared with pre-sensitization or healthy control sets, expanded TCRs formed significantly more large CDR3 similarity clusters, which is consistent with antigen-driven responses.

This clonotype was recorded many times. What antigen it recognizes has not been identified. No base quality values were provided; no much bigger clone lies one nucleotide off. V is clipped by 0 bases and J by 1 base, and the sequence between their germline boundaries is 5 bases long. According to the germline V gene, CDR1 reads SGHVS and CDR2 reads FNYEAQ. The CDR3 measures 14 amino acids from cysteine to phenylalanine. The read is trimmed to its CDR3 DNA, 42 bases read in frame from base 1. The receptor library was made with RACE. Sequencing was carried out with a NextSeq 500. During library preparation, unique molecular identifiers were attached to individual cDNA molecules so that TCRs could be counted in a quantitative, reproducible way. Each blood RNA sample was used to sequence both TCR alpha and TCR beta chains. Under the source paper's analysis protocol: A median of roughly 100,000 TCRs per sample was observed, with a range of about 23,224 to 750,000. V, J and CDR3 annotation of the TCR reads was performed with the Decombinator software suite. For the PS versus PT1 abundance plots, all samples were subsampled to the same number of TCRs (28,000). TCRs were defined as expanded if absent before sensitization and observed at least eight times at the 2-week time point. TCRdb passed the public sequencing reads through fastp at Q25 and MiXCR, retaining productive beta sequences. Merged by CDR3 protein, the rows form single entries marked with the most common genes and DNA. These V and J calls rely on TCRdb rather than the paper's analysis. The sample contains approximately 88,000 distinct CDR3 sequences, 10% to 15% of them found a single time. Approximately 5% of the sample belongs to the ten largest clones.

The sample's time point label, decoded: patch test 3, about 24 weeks after DPC sensitization. According to the study, the label for this sample's treatment or condition signals: therapeutic diphenylcyclopropenone sensitization with weekly scalp DPC. Blood at each patch-test visit was drawn before the patch test was applied. Eligible patients were aged 18 to 70, diagnosed with alopecia, deemed suitable for DPC therapy, and excluded if pregnant. Unfractionated whole blood was collected in Tempus Blood RNA tubes, and total RNA was extracted from that blood. Sequenced here: whole blood, sampled in connection with sensitization to the hapten diphenylcyclopropenone (DPC). The source is a woman in her fifties or sixties with alopecia areata. Some clones in this sample may be carry-over from other donors' samples. The chain couples TRBV7-6 to TRBJ2-3, with the D gene too uncertain to name. The nucleotide sequence reads TGTGCCAGCAGCTTAGCTTCGGGCACAGATACGCAGTATTTT. Its protein reads: CASSLASGTDTQYF. This CDR3, with the reference TRBV7-6 and TRBJ2-3 proteins standing in past its ends, gives the full variable domain GAGVSQSPRYKVTKRGQDVALRCDPISGHVSLYWYRQALGQGPEFLTYFNYEAQQDKSGLPNDRFSAERPEGSISTLTIQRTEQRDSAMYRCASSLASGTDTQYFGPGTRLTVL.